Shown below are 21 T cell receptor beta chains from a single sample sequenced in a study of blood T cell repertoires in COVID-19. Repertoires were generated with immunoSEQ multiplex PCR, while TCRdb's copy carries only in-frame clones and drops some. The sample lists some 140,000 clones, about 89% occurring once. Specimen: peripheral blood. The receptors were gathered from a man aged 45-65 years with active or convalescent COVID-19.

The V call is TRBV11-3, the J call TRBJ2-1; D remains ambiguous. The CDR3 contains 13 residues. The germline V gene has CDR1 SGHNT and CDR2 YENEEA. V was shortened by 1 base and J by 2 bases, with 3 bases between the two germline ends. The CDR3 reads CASSLGAYNEQFF. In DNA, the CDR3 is TGTGCCAGCAGCTTAGGAGCCTACAATGAGCAGTTCTTC.

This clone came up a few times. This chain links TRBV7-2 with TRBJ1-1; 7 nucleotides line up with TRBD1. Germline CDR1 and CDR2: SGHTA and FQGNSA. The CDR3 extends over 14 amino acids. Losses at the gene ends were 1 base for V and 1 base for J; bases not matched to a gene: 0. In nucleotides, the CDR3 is TGTGCCAGCAGCTTAGGACAGGGGAACACTGAAGCTTTCTTT. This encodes CASSLGQGNTEAFF.

CDR3 nucleotides: TGCGCCAGCAGCCAACAAGACAGGGTCCAAGAGACCCAGTACTTC. Its protein is CASSQQDRVQETQYF. The chain combines TRBV4-1 with TRBJ2-5, with 7 positions matching TRBD1. The CDR3 consists of 15 residues. Germline CDR1 MGHRA, CDR2 YSYEKL. The J segment lost 1 base and the V segment lost 2 bases, leaving 4 bases of the junction unmatched.

The CDR3 region has the DNA TGTGCCAGCAGTCCGGGACAGGGAAAACACGAGCAGTACTTC. It encodes CASSPGQGKHEQYF. V is TRBV28 and J is TRBJ2-7, with 9 nucleotides matching TRBD1. The CDR3 spans 14 residues. Germline trimming cut 5 bases from V and 5 bases from J; bases unmatched to any gene: 7. Germline V gene data show CDR1 as MDHEN and CDR2 as SYDVKM.

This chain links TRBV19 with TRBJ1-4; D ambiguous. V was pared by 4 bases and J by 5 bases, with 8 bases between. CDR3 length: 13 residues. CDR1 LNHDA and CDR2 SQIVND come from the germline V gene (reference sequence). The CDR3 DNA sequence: TGTGCCAGTAGTAACGGGGAAAATGAAAAACTGTTTTTT. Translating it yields CASSNGENEKLFF.

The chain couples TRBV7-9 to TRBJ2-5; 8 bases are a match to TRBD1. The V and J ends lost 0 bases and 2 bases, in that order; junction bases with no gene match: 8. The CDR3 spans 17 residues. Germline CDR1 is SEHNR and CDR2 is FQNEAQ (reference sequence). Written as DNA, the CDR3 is TGTGCCAGCAGCTTAGCGTTACAGGGGGAACGGCAAGAGACCCAGTACTTC. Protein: CASSLALQGERQETQYF.

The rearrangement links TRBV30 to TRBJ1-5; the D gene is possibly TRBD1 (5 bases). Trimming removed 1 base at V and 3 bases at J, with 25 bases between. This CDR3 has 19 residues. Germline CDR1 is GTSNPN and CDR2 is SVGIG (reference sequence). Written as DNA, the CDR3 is TGTGCCTGGAGTGCCTCACGAGGGAATTGGGGGGATCTCAATCAGCCCCAGCATTTT. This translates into CAWSASRGNWGDLNQPQHF.

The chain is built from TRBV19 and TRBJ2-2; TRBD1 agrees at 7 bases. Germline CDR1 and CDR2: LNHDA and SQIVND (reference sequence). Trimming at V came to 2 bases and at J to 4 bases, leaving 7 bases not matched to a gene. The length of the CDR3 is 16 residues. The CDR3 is CASSILRRGRTGELFF. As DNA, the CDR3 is TGTGCCAGTAGTATACTTAGAAGGGGGCGCACCGGGGAGCTGTTTTTT. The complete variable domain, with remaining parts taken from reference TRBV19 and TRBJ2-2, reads DGGITQSPKYLFRKEGQNVTLSCEQNLNHDAMYWYRQDPGQGLRLIYYSQIVNDFQKGDIAEGYSVSREKKESFPLTVTSAQKNPTAFYLCASSILRRGRTGELFFGEGSRLTVL.

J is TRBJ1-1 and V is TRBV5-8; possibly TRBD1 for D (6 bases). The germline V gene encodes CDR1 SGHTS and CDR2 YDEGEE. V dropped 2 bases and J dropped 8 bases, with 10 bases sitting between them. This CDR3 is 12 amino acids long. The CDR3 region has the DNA TGTGCCAGCAGCTTCGGGACAAGAGAAGCTTTCTTT. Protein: CASSFGTREAFF.

The CDR3 here is CASSQDYLSGHLPYGYTF. CDR3 DNA sequence: TGTGCCAGCAGCCAAGATTATCTCTCGGGACACTTACCCTATGGCTACACCTTC. The genes are TRBV3-1 (or the pseudogene TRBV3-2) and TRBJ1-2; perhaps TRBD1 as D (6 bases). CDR3 length: 18 residues. V gave up 0 bases and J gave up 4 bases, with 21 bases separating them. Germline CDR1 LGHDT, CDR2 YNNKEL (reference sequence).

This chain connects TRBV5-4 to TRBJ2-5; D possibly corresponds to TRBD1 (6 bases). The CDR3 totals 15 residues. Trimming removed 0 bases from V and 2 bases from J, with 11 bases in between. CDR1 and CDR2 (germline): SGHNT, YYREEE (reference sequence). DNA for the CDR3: TGTGCCAGCAGCTTGGGTGGACAGCTGCAAGAGACCCAGTACTTC. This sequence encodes CASSLGGQLQETQYF.

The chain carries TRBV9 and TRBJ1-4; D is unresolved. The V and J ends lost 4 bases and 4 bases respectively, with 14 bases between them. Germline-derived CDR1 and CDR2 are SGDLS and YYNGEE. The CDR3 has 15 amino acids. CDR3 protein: CASSTPGFGNEKLFF. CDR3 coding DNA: TGTGCCAGCAGCACCCCGGGATTCGGTAATGAAAAACTGTTTTTT.

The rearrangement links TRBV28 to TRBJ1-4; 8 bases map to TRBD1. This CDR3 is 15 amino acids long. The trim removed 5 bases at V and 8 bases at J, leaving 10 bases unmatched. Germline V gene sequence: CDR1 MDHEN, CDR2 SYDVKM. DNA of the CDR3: TGTGCCAGCAGTCCGGCGGACAGGGCTCGCGAAAAACTGTTTTTT. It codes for CASSPADRAREKLFF.

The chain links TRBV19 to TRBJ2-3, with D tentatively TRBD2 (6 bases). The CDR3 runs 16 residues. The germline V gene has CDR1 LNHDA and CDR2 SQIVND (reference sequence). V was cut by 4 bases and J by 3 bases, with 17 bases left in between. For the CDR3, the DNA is TGTGCCAGTAGTACGTTTAGGGGAGGCGATACAGATACGCAGTATTTT. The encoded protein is CASSTFRGGDTDTQYF.

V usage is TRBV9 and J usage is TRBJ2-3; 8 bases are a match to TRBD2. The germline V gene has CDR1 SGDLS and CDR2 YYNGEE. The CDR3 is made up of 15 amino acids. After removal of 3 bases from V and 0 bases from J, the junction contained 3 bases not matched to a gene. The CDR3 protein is CASSATSASTDTQYF. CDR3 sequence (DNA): TGTGCCAGCAGCGCGACTAGCGCAAGCACAGATACGCAGTATTTT.

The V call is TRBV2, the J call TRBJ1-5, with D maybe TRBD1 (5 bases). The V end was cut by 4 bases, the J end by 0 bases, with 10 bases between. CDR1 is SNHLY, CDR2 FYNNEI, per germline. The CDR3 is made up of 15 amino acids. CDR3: CASSGGGASNQPQHF. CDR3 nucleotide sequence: TGTGCCAGCAGTGGGGGAGGGGCTAGCAATCAGCCCCAGCATTTT.

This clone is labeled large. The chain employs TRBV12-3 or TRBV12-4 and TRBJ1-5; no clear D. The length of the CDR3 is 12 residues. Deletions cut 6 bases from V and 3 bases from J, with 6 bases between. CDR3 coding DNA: TGTGCCAGCAGCCATCACAATCAGCCCCAGCATTTT. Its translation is CASSHHNQPQHF.

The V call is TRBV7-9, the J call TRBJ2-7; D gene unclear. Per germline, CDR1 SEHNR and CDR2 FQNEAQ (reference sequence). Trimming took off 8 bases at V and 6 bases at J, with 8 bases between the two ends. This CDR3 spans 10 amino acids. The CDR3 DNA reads TGTGCCAGCGCAGTCGCCGAGCAGTACTTC. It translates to CASAVAEQYF.

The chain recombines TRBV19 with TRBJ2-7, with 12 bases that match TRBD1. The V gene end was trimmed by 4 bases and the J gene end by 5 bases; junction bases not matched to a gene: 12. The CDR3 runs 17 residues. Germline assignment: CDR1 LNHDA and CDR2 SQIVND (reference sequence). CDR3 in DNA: TGTGCCAGTAGTAGGTCAGTATTCGGGACAGGGGGCCACGAGCAGTACTTC. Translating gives CASSRSVFGTGGHEQYF.

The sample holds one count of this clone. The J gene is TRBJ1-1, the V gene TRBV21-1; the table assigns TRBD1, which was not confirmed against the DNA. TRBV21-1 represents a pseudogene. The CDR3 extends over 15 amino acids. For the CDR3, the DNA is TGTGCCAGCACCCTAGTACAGGGGCTAAACACTGAAGCTTTCTTT. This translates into CASTLVQGLNTEAFF.

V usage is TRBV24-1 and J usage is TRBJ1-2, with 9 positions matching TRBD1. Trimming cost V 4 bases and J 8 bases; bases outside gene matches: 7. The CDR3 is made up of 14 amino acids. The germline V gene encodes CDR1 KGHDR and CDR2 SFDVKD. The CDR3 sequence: CATSDSGQGRGYTF. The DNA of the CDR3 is TGTGCCACCAGTGACTCCGGACAGGGGAGAGGCTACACCTTC.